These 17 T cell receptor beta chains were sequenced from one sample in a study of cytomegalovirus exposure and HLA in healthy donors (dated by TCRdb to about 2017). The protocol used for the library was the immunoSEQ multiplex PCR assay. For the multiplex PCR, a mixture combining 60 forward primers for TCR Vbeta segments and 13 reverse primers for TCR Jbeta segments was used. The source is immuneACCESS, and TCRdb retained only in-frame sequences with V and J called. Part of the clones is not carried over; for the studies checked, unresolved V genes explain less than half of this, and the remainder is unexplained. The table held for this sample gives approximately 100,000 clones. 0.55% to 0.65% of the sample goes to the ten largest clones. Sequencing input: PBMCs. Receptor source: a man in his fifties in good health and CMV-seronegative.

The chain uses TRBV4-2 and TRBJ1-4; TRBD1 is a possible D gene (5 bases). The germline V gene encodes CDR1 LGHNA and CDR2 YNFKEQ. This CDR3 spans 15 amino acids. Between the trimmed V and J ends, which lost 0 bases and 2 bases, there was a span of 7 bases. Here the CDR3 DNA reads TGTGCCAGCAGCCAAGATCACAGGACTAATGAAAAACTGTTTTTT. The encoded protein is CASSQDHRTNEKLFF.

Concerning this clone: This sample also contains other DNA sequences that code for the same CDR3. J is TRBJ2-7 and V is TRBV18, with TRBD1 matching 10 bases. The J segment lost 1 base and the V segment lost 5 bases, leaving 5 bases of the junction unmatched. This CDR3 region has 15 residues. From germline, CDR1 is KGHSH and CDR2 LQKENI. The CDR3, as DNA: TGTGCCAGCTCATTACCGGGACAGGGGTCCTACGAGCAGTACTTC. It specifies CASSLPGQGSYEQYF.

The rearrangement links TRBV4-1 to TRBJ2-3, with 9 bases that match TRBD2. The V segment lost 8 bases and the J segment 2 bases; nucleotides outside the gene matches: 17. Germline lookup yields CDR1 MGHRA and CDR2 YSYEKL. CDR3 length equals 18 residues. CDR3: CASQGSGGLWSSTDTQYF. In DNA, the CDR3 is TGCGCCAGCCAAGGTAGCGGGGGCCTATGGTCGTCCACAGATACGCAGTATTTT.

The V and J genes are TRBV7-8 and TRBJ2-1; 7 bases fit TRBD1. J gave up 7 bases and V 5 bases, and 17 bases lay outside the gene matches. Germline CDR1 and CDR2: SGHVS and FQNEAQ. The CDR3 runs to 17 residues. The CDR3 nucleotides read TGTGCCAGCAGCCGATACGGAACAGGGGCGAGCTGGAATGAGCAGTTCTTC. It yields the protein CASSRYGTGASWNEQFF.

The chain carries TRBV29-1 and TRBJ2-7, with TRBD2 matching over 8 bases. Germline CDR1 reads SQVTM; CDR2 reads ANQGSEA. V dropped 3 bases and J dropped 0; count of bases not matched to a gene: 7. The CDR3 consists of 15 residues. CDR3 region: CSVDGGESLSYEQYF. CDR3 nucleotides: TGCAGCGTTGACGGGGGGGAGTCCCTCTCCTACGAGCAGTACTTC.

The chain couples TRBV11-2 to TRBJ1-6, with 7 bases matching TRBD1. From germline, CDR1 is SGHAT and CDR2 FQNNGV. Unmatched junction bases numbered 11, after V lost 5 bases and J lost 4 bases. The CDR3 runs to 17 residues. CDR3 coding DNA: TGTGCCAGCAGCCTAACACACAGGGGCCGATATAATTCACCCCTCCACTTT. Its protein is CASSLTHRGRYNSPLHF.

V gene TRBV4-3 combines with J gene TRBJ2-7; 9 positions agree with TRBD2. The CDR3 sequence is 14 residues long. Germline V gene lookup returns CDR1 LGHNA and CDR2 YSLEER. V lost 5 bases, J lost 5 bases, and 7 bases stayed unmatched. The CDR3 region is CASSAGLASHEQYF. In DNA, the CDR3 is TGCGCCAGCAGCGCAGGACTAGCGTCCCACGAGCAGTACTTC.

Comment on this clone: A junction boundary mismatches the germline segment, possibly from a read error. The V and J genes are TRBV7-7 and TRBJ1-4; D is undetermined. Germline V lookup: CDR1 SSHAT, CDR2 FNYEAQ (reference sequence). This CDR3 spans 13 amino acids. The CDR3 here is CASSLGVNEKLFF. The CDR3 region has the DNA TGTGCTAGCAGCTTAGGCGTTAATGAAAAACTGTTTTTT.

The chain is built from TRBV9 and TRBJ1-5; 7 bases agree with TRBD1. The germline gives CDR1 SGDLS, CDR2 YYNGEE. V shed 4 bases, J shed 2 bases, and the junction held 3 bases outside the gene matches. CDR3 length: 14 amino acids. This CDR3 reads CASSRQGGNQPQHF. The DNA for the CDR3 is TGTGCCAGCAGCCGTCAGGGGGGCAATCAGCCCCAGCATTTT.

The V and J genes are TRBV20-1 and TRBJ1-2; D gene unclear. The V end was cut by 3 bases, the J end by 4 bases, with 6 bases between. CDR1 and CDR2 (germline): DFQATT, SNEGSKA (reference sequence). The CDR3 sequence is 11 residues long. CDR3 nucleotides: TGCAGTGCTAGCGCAGGCTATGGCTACACCTTC. It yields the protein CSASAGYGYTF.

The J gene is TRBJ2-2, the V gene TRBV19, with D perhaps matching TRBD1 (6 bases). The germline V and J ends were trimmed by 9 bases and 2 bases, with 16 bases remaining between them. This CDR3 comprises 15 residues. The germline gives CDR1 LNHDA, CDR2 SQIVND (reference sequence). DNA for the CDR3: TGTGCCAGCAGCCTCCCGGGACAAAACACCGGGGAGCTGTTTTTT. This translates into CASSLPGQNTGELFF.

The chain has TRBV18 and TRBJ1-2; weak D call: TRBD1 (5 bases). Trimming took off 1 base at V and 5 bases at J, with 11 bases between the two ends. The CDR3 runs to 14 residues. From germline, CDR1 is KGHSH and CDR2 LQKENI. CDR3 amino acids: CASSPLPGTYGYTF. The CDR3 DNA reads as TGTGCCAGCTCACCACTTCCAGGGACTTATGGCTACACCTTC.

The V call is TRBV27, the J call TRBJ1-5; D perhaps matches TRBD1 (5 bases). CDR3 size: 15 residues. Germline-derived CDR1 and CDR2 are MNHEY and SMNVEV (reference sequence). V was pared by 3 bases and J by 6 bases, with 15 bases between. Here the CDR3 DNA reads TGTGCCAGCAGTTTGAGTGGCCATGGGGCTCAGCCCCAGCATTTT. Its translation is CASSLSGHGAQPQHF.

V and J are TRBV4-3 and TRBJ2-1; TRBD1 matches 11 bases. The J segment lost 7 bases and the V segment lost 4 bases, leaving 15 bases of the junction unmatched. Germline CDR1 LGHNA, CDR2 YSLEER. The CDR3 has 18 residues. CDR3 residues: CASSPGTGGGNSGNEQFF. DNA for the CDR3: TGCGCCAGCAGCCCAGGGACAGGGGGGGGGAATTCGGGGAATGAGCAGTTCTTC.

This chain connects TRBV6-5 to TRBJ2-5; TRBD1 is a possible D gene (6 bases). The DNA end lines up better with TRBJ2-7; the J call may be wrong. Germline V gene data show CDR1 as MNHEY and CDR2 as SVGAGI. The CDR3 has 15 residues. The CDR3 loop is CASSLDRYTSYEQYF. CDR3 DNA sequence: TGTGCCAGCAGCCTCGACAGGTATACCTCCTACGAGCAGTACTTC.

This chain links TRBV19 with TRBJ1-2; D is ambiguous. CDR3 size: 13 residues. Germline assignment: CDR1 LNHDA and CDR2 SQIVND (reference sequence). The ends were cut back, 5 bases at V and 3 bases at J, with 10 bases in the middle. CDR3 region: CASSPQSHYGYTF. CDR3 DNA: TGTGCCAGTAGTCCCCAGTCTCACTATGGCTACACCTTC. Based on the CDR3 plus reference TRBV19 and TRBJ1-2, the full variable domain is DGGITQSPKYLFRKEGQNVTLSCEQNLNHDAMYWYRQDPGQGLRLIYYSQIVNDFQKGDIAEGYSVSREKKESFPLTVTSAQKNPTAFYLCASSPQSHYGYTFGSGTRLTVV.

The chain employs TRBV13 and TRBJ1-2; D is ambiguous. The V and J ends lost 6 bases and 1 base respectively, with 18 bases between them. The CDR3 totals 16 residues. Germline CDR1 and CDR2: PRHDT and FYEKMQ (reference sequence). CDR3 in DNA: TGTGCCAGCAGATCCAGATATAAGAACCTTAACTATGGCTACACCTTC. It is translated as CASRSRYKNLNYGYTF.